The entry that follows covers one T cell receptor (beta chain) sequence. Its antigen is undetermined. Sample-barcoded 5' priming and a J-beta primer mix drove a second PCR of roughly 7 to 11 cycles. Researchers report that a template-switch adaptor with 12 random nucleotides tagged each cDNA molecule. Each CDR3 protein gets one entry after TCRdb re-called the 5' RACE reads with MiXCR. Of over 950,000 distinct CDR3 sequences in the sample, about 53% were seen once. The data were obtained in a study of blood T cells in healthy people across ages. General study points: Naive CD4+ cell counts and diversity both ran higher in long-lived than in aged donors.

The CDR3 runs 13 residues. The V and J ends lost 4 bases and 8 bases respectively, with 13 bases between them. The rearrangement links TRBV12-3 or TRBV12-4 to TRBJ2-3; D call uncertain. The TCR originated in a woman aged 55-75 years in good health. Sequencing was carried out using blood. The CDR3 DNA follows: TGTGCCAGCAGTTCCGAAAAGATTTCTACGCAGTATTTT. It translates to CASSSEKISTQYF.